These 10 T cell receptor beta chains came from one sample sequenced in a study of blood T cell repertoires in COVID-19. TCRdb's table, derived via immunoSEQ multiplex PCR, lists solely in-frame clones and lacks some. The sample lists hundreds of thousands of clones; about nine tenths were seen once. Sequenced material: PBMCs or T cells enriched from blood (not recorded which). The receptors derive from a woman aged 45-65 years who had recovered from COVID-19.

The CDR3 protein is CASREQLPGDTEAFF. The CDR3 coding sequence is TGCGCCAGCAGAGAACAACTTCCAGGGGACACTGAAGCTTTCTTT. The rearrangement uses TRBV10-2 and TRBJ1-1, with D possibly being TRBD1 (6 bases). The CDR3 covers 15 residues. Germline CDR1 and CDR2: WSHSY and SAAADI. The V and J ends lost 6 bases and 3 bases respectively, with 17 bases between them.

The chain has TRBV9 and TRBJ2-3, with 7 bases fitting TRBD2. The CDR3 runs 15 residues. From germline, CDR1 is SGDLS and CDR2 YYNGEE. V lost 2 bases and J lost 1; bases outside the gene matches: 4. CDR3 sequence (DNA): TGTGCCAGCAGCGTCAGCGGGACTGGCACAGATACGCAGTATTTT. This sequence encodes CASSVSGTGTDTQYF.

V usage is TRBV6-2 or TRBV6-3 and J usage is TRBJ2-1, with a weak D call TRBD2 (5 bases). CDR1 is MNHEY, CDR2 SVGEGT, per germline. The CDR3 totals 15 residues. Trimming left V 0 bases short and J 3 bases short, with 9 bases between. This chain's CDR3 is CASSYSRTYYNEQFF. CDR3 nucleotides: TGTGCCAGCAGTTACTCCCGGACTTACTACAATGAGCAGTTCTTC.

The CDR3 region has the DNA TGTGCCAGCAGCCAAGGCGGTGGGGAGCGGGAGCTGTTTTTT. Translating gives CASSQGGGERELFF. The chain has TRBV7-3 and TRBJ2-2; D is possibly TRBD2 (5 bases). The germline V gene encodes CDR1 SGHTA and CDR2 FQGTGA. V dropped 5 bases and J dropped 9 bases, with 16 bases sitting between them. The CDR3 spans 14 residues.

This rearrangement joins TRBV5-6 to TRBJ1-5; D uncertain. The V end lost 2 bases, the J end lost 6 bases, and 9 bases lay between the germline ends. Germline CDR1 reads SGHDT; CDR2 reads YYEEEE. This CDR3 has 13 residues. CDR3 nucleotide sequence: TGTGCCAGCAGCTTATCCGGAGCTCAGCCCCAGCATTTT. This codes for CASSLSGAQPQHF. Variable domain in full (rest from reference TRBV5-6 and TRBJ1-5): DAGVTQSPTHLIKTRGQQVTLRCSPKSGHDTVSWYQQALGQGPQFIFQYYEEEERQRGNFPDRFSGHQFPNYSSELNVNALLLGDSALYLCASSLSGAQPQHFGDGTRLSIL.

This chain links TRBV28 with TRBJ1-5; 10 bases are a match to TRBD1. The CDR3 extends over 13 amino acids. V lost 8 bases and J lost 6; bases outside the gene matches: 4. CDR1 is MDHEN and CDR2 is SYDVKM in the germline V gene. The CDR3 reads CASQTGGGQPQHF. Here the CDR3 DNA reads TGTGCCAGCCAGACAGGGGGCGGTCAGCCCCAGCATTTT.

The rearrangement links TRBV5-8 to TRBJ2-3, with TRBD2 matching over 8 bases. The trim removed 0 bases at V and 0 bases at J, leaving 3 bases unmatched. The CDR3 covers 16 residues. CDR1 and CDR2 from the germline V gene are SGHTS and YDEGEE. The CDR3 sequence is CASSLGLALSTDTQYF. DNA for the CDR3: TGTGCCAGCAGCTTGGGACTAGCGTTAAGCACAGATACGCAGTATTTT.

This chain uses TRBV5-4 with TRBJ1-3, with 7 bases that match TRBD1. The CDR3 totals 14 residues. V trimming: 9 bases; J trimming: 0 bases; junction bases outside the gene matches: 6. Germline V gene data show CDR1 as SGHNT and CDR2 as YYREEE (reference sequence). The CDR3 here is CAIRGGDSGNTIYF. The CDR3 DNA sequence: TGTGCCATCCGAGGGGGCGACTCTGGAAACACCATATATTTT.

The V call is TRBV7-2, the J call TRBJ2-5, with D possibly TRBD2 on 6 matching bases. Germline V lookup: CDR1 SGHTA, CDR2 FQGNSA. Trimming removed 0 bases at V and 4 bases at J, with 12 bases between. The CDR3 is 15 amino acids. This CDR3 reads CASSLAGGPGETQYF. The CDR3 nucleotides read TGTGCCAGCAGCTTAGCGGGGGGACCTGGAGAGACCCAGTACTTC. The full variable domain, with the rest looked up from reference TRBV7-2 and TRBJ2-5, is GAGVSQSPSNKVTEKGKDVELRCDPISGHTALYWYRQSLGQGLEFLIYFQGNSAPDKSGLPSDRFSAERTGGSVSTLTIQRTQQEDSAVYLCASSLAGGPGETQYFGPGTRLLVL.

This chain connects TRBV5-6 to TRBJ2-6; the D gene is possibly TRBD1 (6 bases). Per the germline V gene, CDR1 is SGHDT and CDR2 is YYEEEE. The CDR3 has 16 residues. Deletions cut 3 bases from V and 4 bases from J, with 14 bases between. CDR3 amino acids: CASSWGQGAGANVLTF. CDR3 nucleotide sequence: TGTGCCAGCAGCTGGGGGCAGGGCGCCGGGGCCAACGTCCTGACTTTC.